This TCR beta chain was captured in a study of CD8+ T cells in alopecia areata. Study at large: The protocol delivered tofacitinib for 6 to 18 months, then withdrew it for 6 months.

Peripheral blood and lesional scalp punch biopsies were taken from alopecia areata patients. Germline CDR1 SNHLY, CDR2 FYNNEI. V lost 5 bases, J lost 8 bases, and 7 bases stayed unmatched. The CDR3 is made up of 13 amino acids. Sequencing templates came from extracted RNA that was reverse transcribed into cDNA. Assay: immunoSEQ multiplex PCR; the TCRdb copy retains only in-frame clones and omits some. The table includes 170,000 or so clones, around three fifths detected once. The sequenced sample was CD4+ T cells sorted from blood, obtained at week 0. The clonotype originates from a human donor with alopecia areata. The V and J genes are TRBV2 and TRBJ1-2; 8 positions match TRBD1. As DNA, the CDR3 is TGTGCCAGCAGTACTGGACAGGGTTCGGGCTACACCTTC. Its translation: CASSTGQGSGYTF.